This paragraph reports one TCR beta chain. The antigen is undetermined. The protocol was immunoSEQ multiplex PCR, while the TCRdb copy is restricted to in-frame clones and leaves out a portion. The data contain approximately 300,000 clones, around 90% of them seen just once; the ten biggest clones take up approximately 1.2%. This entry belongs to a study of cytomegalovirus exposure and HLA in healthy donors. The CDR3 covers 12 residues. Germline V gives CDR1 MNHNY, CDR2 SVGAGI (reference sequence). V lost 9 bases and J 6 bases, leaving 14 bases between the germline ends. Study results and limitations: Cytomegalovirus status was reportedly diagnosed by the classifier with high sensitivity and specificity.

The sequenced sample was PBMCs. The receptor comes from a woman under 40 in good health and CMV-seropositive. The chain links TRBV6-6 to TRBJ1-2; weak D call: TRBD1 (5 bases). This CDR3 is CASSSGVDGYTF. The CDR3 nucleotides read TGTGCCAGTTCATCGGGGGTGGATGGCTACACCTTC.